This T cell receptor (beta chain) was recorded in a study of OX40 agonist ivuxolimab in advanced cancers. General study points: There was clonal expansion of CD4+ and CD8+ blood T cells by week 6 at 0.1 to 3.0 mg/kg. Antigen specificity was not determined for the expanded peripheral T cells.

Autoimmune disease history or systemic immunosuppression barred patients. Some clones are missing from TCRdb's copy, which holds only in-frame ones; the method was immunoSEQ multiplex PCR. The data show fewer than 40,000 clones, with 89% seen just once and around 39% held by the top ten. On this clone itself: The target antigen is unknown.

This TCR came from an adult with an advanced solid tumor such as melanoma, head and neck, liver or kidney cancer. The sequences come from CD4+ or CD8+ T cells sorted from blood, collected in a trial of the OX40 agonist ivuxolimab.

CDR3 in amino acids: CASSERLAGLSYEQYF. CDR3 sequence (DNA): TGTGCCAGCAGCGAAAGACTAGCGGGACTTTCCTACGAGCAGTACTTC. This rearrangement joins TRBV5-4 to TRBJ2-7; 11 bases map to TRBD2. The germline V gene encodes CDR1 SGHNT and CDR2 YYREEE (reference sequence). Trimming removed 4 bases from V and 1 base from J; junction bases left unmatched: 7. This CDR3 spans 16 amino acids.